The 24 T cell receptor beta chains below come from one sample, sequenced in a study of chemoradiotherapy in HPV16-positive cancers. Libraries were prepared by immunoSEQ multiplex PCR; TCRdb keeps only in-frame clonotypes and omits some of them. This table holds over 9,000 clones, approximately 81% found once. The source material was tumor tissue, sampled from a patient who underwent chemoradiotherapy. Every receptor here comes from a human donor with HPV-associated anogenital cancer.

This clone was detected once. This chain links TRBV11-3 with TRBJ1-1; TRBD1 might be the D (6 bases). The CDR3 is 12 amino acids. Per the germline V gene, CDR1 is SGHNT and CDR2 is YENEEA. V lost 2 bases to trimming and J lost 6 bases, with 7 bases between them. The CDR3 DNA reads as TGTGCCAGCAGCTTAAGGGGGGCTGAAGCTTTCTTT. Amino acid sequence: CASSLRGAEAFF.

V gene TRBV25-1 combines with J gene TRBJ1-1; 9 nucleotides line up with TRBD1. Germline lookup yields CDR1 MGHDK and CDR2 SYGVNS. V trimming: 5 bases; J trimming: 5 bases; junction bases outside the gene matches: 9. CDR3 length: 15 amino acids. CDR3 protein: CASSSIGTGYTEAFF. Written as DNA, the CDR3 is TGTGCCAGCAGTAGTATCGGGACAGGGTATACTGAAGCTTTCTTT.

The V call is TRBV18, the J call TRBJ2-7; 8 bases are a match to TRBD2. CDR1 is KGHSH and CDR2 is LQKENI in the germline V gene. This CDR3 has 14 residues. J gave up 6 bases and V 3 bases, and 7 bases lay outside the gene matches. Here the CDR3 reads CASSPLGGRPEQYF. CDR3 DNA sequence: TGTGCCAGCTCACCCCTGGGCGGGAGGCCCGAGCAGTACTTC. Full variable domain (missing parts from reference TRBV18 and TRBJ2-7): NAGVMQNPRHLVRRRGQEARLRCSPMKGHSHVYWYRQLPEEGLKFMVYLQKENIIDESGMPKERFSAEFPKEGPSILRIQQVVRGDSAAYFCASSPLGGRPEQYFGPGTRLTVT.

The genes are TRBV21-1 and TRBJ1-2; the table's D gene call, TRBD1, was not cross checked with the DNA. TRBV21-1 is a pseudogene segment. This CDR3 contains 15 residues. Here the CDR3 DNA reads TGTGCCAGCAGCAAAGTTAAGTACAGGGGTGGAGGCTACACCTTC. The encoded protein is CASSKVKYRGGGYTF.

CDR3 sequence (DNA): TGTGCCAGCAGTTCGACTAGCGTGTCCGGGGAGCTGTTTTTT. The encoded protein is CASSSTSVSGELFF. The chain has TRBV6-5 and TRBJ2-2, with TRBD2 matching over 8 bases. V was clipped by 4 bases and J by 6 bases; unmatched bases: 4. This CDR3 comprises 14 residues. The germline CDR1 and CDR2 sequences are MNHEY and SVGAGI.

This clone appeared once. CDR3 protein: CASSLGTERETQYF. Written as DNA, the CDR3 is TGTGCCAGCAGCTTGGGGACAGAAAGAGAGACCCAGTACTTC. The chain couples TRBV7-6 to TRBJ2-5, with 7 bases lining up with TRBD1. V shed 3 bases, J shed 4 bases, and the junction held 5 bases outside the gene matches. The germline V gene has CDR1 SGHVS and CDR2 FNYEAQ. The CDR3 runs 14 residues.

This chain uses TRBV21-1 with TRBJ1-1. TRBV21-1 is recorded as a pseudogene. There are 14 residues in the CDR3. CDR3 DNA: TGTGCCAGCAACGGATCGGGGATAAGAACTGAAGCTTTCTTT. This sequence encodes CASNGSGIRTEAFF.

This clone was detected once. The chain couples TRBV5-6 to TRBJ2-1; D ambiguous. V was cut by 2 bases and J by 7 bases, with 7 bases left in between. CDR3 length: 12 residues. Germline CDR1 and CDR2: SGHDT and YYEEEE. This CDR3 is CASSFRVNEQFF. The CDR3 region has the DNA TGTGCCAGCAGCTTCCGGGTAAATGAGCAGTTCTTC.

This clone was seen only a few times. The chain combines TRBV6-1 with TRBJ2-7; D could derive from TRBD1 or TRBD2 (5 bases each). The CDR3 consists of 14 residues. Germline CDR1 is MNHNS and CDR2 is SASEGT. Trimming pared 2 bases from V and 3 bases from J, leaving 11 bases between. In DNA form, the CDR3 reads TGTGCCAGCAGTGAATCTCGGGGCGGCTACGAGCAGTACTTC. Its protein product is CASSESRGGYEQYF.

This clone was found a few times. The rearrangement joins TRBV11-2 to TRBJ2-7; D not resolved. Germline V gene lookup returns CDR1 SGHAT and CDR2 FQNNGV. The V end lost 3 bases, the J end lost 5 bases, and 8 bases lay between the germline ends. The CDR3 loop spans 12 amino acids. The CDR3 coding sequence is TGTGCCAGCAGCTTCTTTGGGAACGAGCAGTACGTC. Translation: CASSFFGNEQYV.

The rearrangement joins TRBV5-1 to TRBJ1-4, with D perhaps TRBD1 (5 bases). V was trimmed by 5 bases and J by 4 bases, leaving 15 bases between them. The CDR3 totals 15 residues. CDR1 is SGHRS and CDR2 is YFSETQ in the germline V gene. The CDR3 nucleotides read TGCGCCAGCAGTAAAACGGGACGGTTTAATGAAAAACTGTTTTTT. Translating it yields CASSKTGRFNEKLFF.

This clone was observed a few times. The CDR3 nucleotides are TGTGCCAGCAGTTTGCGGGAGAGCAATCAGCCCCAGCATTTT. Encoded protein: CASSLRESNQPQHF. The rearrangement links TRBV27 to TRBJ1-5, with unresolved D. This CDR3 is built from 14 residues. V lost 3 bases, J lost 1 base, and 7 bases lay in between. Looked up from germline, CDR1 is MNHEY and CDR2 is SMNVEV (reference sequence).

The V call is TRBV6-6, the J call TRBJ1-5, with a weak D call TRBD1 (6 bases). V was trimmed by 6 bases and J by 3 bases, leaving 18 bases between them. The CDR3 covers 16 residues. CDR1 MNHNY and CDR2 SVGAGI come from the germline V gene (reference sequence). The CDR3 spells CASSPRGTGLNQPQHF. The CDR3 bases are TGTGCCAGCAGCCCTAGGGGGACCGGGCTCAATCAGCCCCAGCATTTT.

The genes are TRBV11-3 and TRBJ1-1; D remains unclear. The CDR3 sequence is 13 residues long. V was cut by 3 bases and J by 3 bases, with 8 bases left in between. Germline loops: CDR1 SGHNT, CDR2 YENEEA. CDR3 sequence (DNA): TGTGCCAGCAGCTTGGACGGGTACACTGAAGCTTTCTTT. It codes for CASSLDGYTEAFF.

The chain employs TRBV13 and TRBJ2-6, with 8 nucleotides matching TRBD1. Looked up from germline, CDR1 is PRHDT and CDR2 is FYEKMQ (reference sequence). With V trimmed by 5 bases and J by 2 bases, 5 bases remained unmatched. The length of the CDR3 is 16 residues. The CDR3 here is CASSRTQGAGANVLTF. DNA for the CDR3: TGTGCCAGCAGCCGAACACAGGGGGCTGGGGCCAACGTCCTGACTTTC.

To note about this clone: At one end the junction does not follow the germline gene, possibly because of a read error. The gene calls are TRBV7-7 and TRBJ1-1; D gene unclear. CDR1 SSHAT and CDR2 FNYEAQ come from the germline V gene (reference sequence). The CDR3 length is 13 residues. DNA for the CDR3: TGTGCTAGCAGCCCATGGGAGAACACTGAAGCTTTCTTT. This codes for CASSPWENTEAFF.

This chain uses TRBV19 with TRBJ1-2; D is uncertain. From germline, CDR1 is LNHDA and CDR2 SQIVND (reference sequence). The CDR3 is 12 amino acids. V lost 6 bases and J lost 1, with 6 bases in between. In DNA form, the CDR3 reads TGTGCCAGTAGGCAGCTTAACTATGGCTACACCTTC. Translated, it gives CASRQLNYGYTF.

The rearrangement uses TRBV19 and TRBJ1-1; TRBD1 matches 12 bases. This CDR3 region has 17 residues. With V trimmed by 4 bases and J by 0 bases, 6 bases remained unmatched. Germline CDR1 and CDR2: LNHDA and SQIVND (reference sequence). The CDR3 loop is CASSTKGTGGMNTEAFF. Written as DNA, the CDR3 is TGTGCCAGTAGTACGAAGGGGACAGGGGGCATGAACACTGAAGCTTTCTTT.

This clone was detected a few times. The chain employs TRBV27 and TRBJ1-2; TRBD1 agrees at 7 bases. Trimming removed 0 bases from V and 1 base from J; junction bases left unmatched: 5. Germline lookup yields CDR1 MNHEY and CDR2 SMNVEV (reference sequence). This CDR3 is 16 amino acids long. CDR3 in DNA: TGTGCCAGCAGTTTATCGAGACAGGGACGTAACTATGGCTACACCTTC. Amino acid sequence: CASSLSRQGRNYGYTF.

This clone occurred once. J is TRBJ2-1 and V is TRBV7-3, with 15 bases lining up with TRBD2. This CDR3 is 17 amino acids long. Germline V gene sequence: CDR1 SGHTA, CDR2 FQGTGA. V dropped 5 bases and J dropped 6; count of bases not matched to a gene: 8. CDR3 residues: CASSPPGLAGGLNEQFF. DNA for the CDR3: TGTGCCAGCAGCCCACCGGGACTAGCGGGAGGACTCAATGAGCAGTTCTTC.

V and J are TRBV7-9 and TRBJ2-7; D is unclear. V gave up 5 bases and J gave up 2 bases, with 13 bases separating them. The CDR3 extends over 14 amino acids. The germline V gene encodes CDR1 SEHNR and CDR2 FQNEAQ (reference sequence). The CDR3 coding sequence is TGTGCCAGCAGCCTCTGGGGTCCTCCCTACGAGCAGTACTTC. Its protein is CASSLWGPPYEQYF.

The chain joins TRBV7-8 to TRBJ1-3, with D perhaps matching TRBD1 (6 bases). Germline CDR1 is SGHVS and CDR2 is FQNEAQ. The CDR3 length is 14 residues. Trimming shortened V by 5 bases and J by 6 bases, and 14 bases separated the two germline ends. The CDR3 is CASSPESGANTIYF. The CDR3, as DNA: TGTGCCAGCAGCCCCGAGTCGGGGGCAAACACCATATATTTT.

The chain employs TRBV4-3 and TRBJ1-1; D may be TRBD1 (5 bases). V lost 0 bases, J lost 0 bases, and 14 bases lay in between. This CDR3 is 17 amino acids long. Germline CDR1 and CDR2: LGHNA and YSLEER. The CDR3: CASSQDLFRVLNTEAFF. The CDR3 DNA reads TGCGCCAGCAGCCAAGATTTATTCAGGGTACTGAACACTGAAGCTTTCTTT.

The chain uses TRBV7-9 and TRBJ1-2; TRBD1 aligns across 8 bases. The J segment lost 4 bases and the V segment lost 5 bases, leaving 6 bases of the junction unmatched. The CDR3 runs to 14 residues. From germline, CDR1 is SEHNR and CDR2 FQNEAQ (reference sequence). The CDR3 sequence: CASSRQGLGYGYTF. The CDR3 nucleotides are TGTGCCAGCAGCCGACAGGGGTTGGGCTATGGCTACACCTTC.